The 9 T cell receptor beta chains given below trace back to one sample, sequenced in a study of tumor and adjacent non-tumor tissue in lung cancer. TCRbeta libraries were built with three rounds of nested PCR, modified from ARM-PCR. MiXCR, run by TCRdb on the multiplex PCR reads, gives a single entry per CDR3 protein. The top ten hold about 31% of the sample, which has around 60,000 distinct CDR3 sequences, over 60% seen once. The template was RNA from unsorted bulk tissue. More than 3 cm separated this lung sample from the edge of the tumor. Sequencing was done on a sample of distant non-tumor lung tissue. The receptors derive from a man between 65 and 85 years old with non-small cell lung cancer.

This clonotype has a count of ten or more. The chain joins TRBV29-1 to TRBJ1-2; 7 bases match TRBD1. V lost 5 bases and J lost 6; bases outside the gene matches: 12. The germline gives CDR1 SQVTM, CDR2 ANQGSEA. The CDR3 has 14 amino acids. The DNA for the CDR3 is TGCAGCGTTACGATTACAGGGGCGGAGGATGGCTACACCTTC. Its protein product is CSVTITGAEDGYTF.

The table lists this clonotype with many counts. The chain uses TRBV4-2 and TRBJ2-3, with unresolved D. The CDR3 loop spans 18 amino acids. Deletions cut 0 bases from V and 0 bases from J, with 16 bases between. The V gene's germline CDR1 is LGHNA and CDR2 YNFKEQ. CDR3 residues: CASSQDMLHGPSTDTQYF. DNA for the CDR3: TGTGCCAGCAGCCAAGATATGTTGCATGGCCCTAGCACAGATACGCAGTATTTT.

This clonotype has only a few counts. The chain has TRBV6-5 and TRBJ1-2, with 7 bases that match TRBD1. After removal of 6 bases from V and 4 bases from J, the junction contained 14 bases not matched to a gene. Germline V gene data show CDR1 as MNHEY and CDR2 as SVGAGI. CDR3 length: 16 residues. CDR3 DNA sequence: TGTGCCAGCAGCTACCCGAGACAGGGAGGGACCTATGGCTACACCTTC. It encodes CASSYPRQGGTYGYTF.

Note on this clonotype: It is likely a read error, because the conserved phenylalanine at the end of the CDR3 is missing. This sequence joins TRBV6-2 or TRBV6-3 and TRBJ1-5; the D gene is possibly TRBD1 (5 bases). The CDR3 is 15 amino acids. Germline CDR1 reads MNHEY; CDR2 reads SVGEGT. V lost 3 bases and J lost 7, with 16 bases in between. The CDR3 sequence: CASSYVPGREQPQHY. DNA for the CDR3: TGTGCCAGCAGTTATGTCCCAGGGAGGGAACAGCCCCAGCATTAT.

The CDR3 DNA follows: TGTGCAGGCAGTTCTCACCGCTCCTACGAGCAGTACTTC. It translates to CAGSSHRSYEQYF. The V call is TRBV12-3 or TRBV12-4, the J call TRBJ2-7; D not certain. The CDR3 spans 13 residues.

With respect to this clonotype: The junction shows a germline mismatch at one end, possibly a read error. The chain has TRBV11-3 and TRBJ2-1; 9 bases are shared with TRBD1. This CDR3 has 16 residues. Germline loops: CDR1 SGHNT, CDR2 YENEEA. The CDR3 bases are TGTGCCAGCAGCTTAGAGGGGACAGGGTTGGGGGATGAGCGGTTCTTC. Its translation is CASSLEGTGLGDERFF.

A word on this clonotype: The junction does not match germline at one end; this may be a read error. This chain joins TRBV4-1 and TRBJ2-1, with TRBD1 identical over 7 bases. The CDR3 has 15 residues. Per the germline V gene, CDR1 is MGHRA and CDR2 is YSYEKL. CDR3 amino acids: CASSQGGTFYDEQFF. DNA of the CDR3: TGCGCTAGCAGCCAAGGGGGCACTTTCTACGATGAGCAGTTCTTC.

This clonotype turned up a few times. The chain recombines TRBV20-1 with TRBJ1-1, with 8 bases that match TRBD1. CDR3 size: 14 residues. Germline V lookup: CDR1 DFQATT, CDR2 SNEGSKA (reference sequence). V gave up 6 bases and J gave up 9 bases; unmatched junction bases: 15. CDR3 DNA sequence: TGCAGTGCCATCCACTTTACAGGGGGGGGTAAAGCTTTCTTT. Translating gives CSAIHFTGGGKAFF.

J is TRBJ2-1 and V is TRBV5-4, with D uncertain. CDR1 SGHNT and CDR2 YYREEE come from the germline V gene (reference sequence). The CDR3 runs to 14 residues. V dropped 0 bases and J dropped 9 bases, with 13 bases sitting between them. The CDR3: CASSLGIPSSEQFF. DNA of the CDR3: TGTGCCAGCAGCTTGGGGATTCCATCATCTGAGCAGTTCTTC.